These T cell receptor beta chains were read from a single sample in a study of blood T cell repertoires in COVID-19. TCRdb's table, derived via immunoSEQ multiplex PCR, lists solely in-frame clones and lacks some. The sample shows about 140,000 clones, roughly 84% of them seen only once. The sequenced sample consisted of PBMCs or T cells enriched from blood (not recorded which). The receptor source for this set is a man aged 35 to 55 with acute COVID-19. Both conserved end residues are part of each CDR3. Fields, in order: J gene, V gene, clone size, D gene, CDR3 protein, CDR3 DNA. The D gene is left open where the match is weak. Only some rows state a clone size, as once, few, many or a class for expanded clones.

J gene: TRBJ1-6
V gene: TRBV6-1
clone size: -
D gene: TRBD1
CDR3 protein: CASSESTGADSPLHF
CDR3 DNA: TGTGCCAGCAGTGAGAGCACAGGGGCTGATTCACCCCTCCACTTT

J gene: TRBJ1-3
V gene: TRBV28
clone size: -
D gene: -
CDR3 protein: CASSFLGNTIYF
CDR3 DNA: TGTGCCAGCAGTTTTCTCGGAAACACCATATATTTT

J gene: TRBJ2-1
V gene: TRBV11-2
clone size: -
D gene: -
CDR3 protein: CASSSTGPVANEQFF
CDR3 DNA: TGTGCCAGCAGCTCGACTGGCCCGGTCGCGAATGAGCAGTTCTTC

J gene: TRBJ2-7
V gene: TRBV19
clone size: -
D gene: TRBD2
CDR3 protein: CASSPRTSGSYEQYF
CDR3 DNA: TGTGCCAGTAGTCCCCGGACTAGCGGCTCCTACGAGCAGTACTTC

J gene: TRBJ2-7
V gene: TRBV5-4
clone size: -
D gene: -
CDR3 protein: CASSPRRQGRYEQYF
CDR3 DNA: TGTGCCAGCAGCCCTAGAAGGCAGGGGCGATACGAGCAGTACTTC

J gene: TRBJ1-3
V gene: TRBV28
clone size: -
D gene: -
CDR3 protein: CASSLPGLLSGNTIYF
CDR3 DNA: TGTGCCAGCAGTTTGCCAGGGTTACTCTCTGGAAACACCATATATTTT

J gene: TRBJ2-2
V gene: TRBV28
clone size: -
D gene: -
CDR3 protein: CASEGLSGELFF
CDR3 DNA: TGTGCCAGCGAAGGACTGTCCGGGGAGCTGTTTTTT

J gene: TRBJ1-2
V gene: TRBV30
clone size: -
D gene: -
CDR3 protein: CAWSVRGYGYGYTF
CDR3 DNA: TGTGCCTGGAGTGTAAGGGGTTACGGCTATGGCTACACCTTC

J gene: TRBJ1-2
V gene: TRBV28
clone size: -
D gene: -
CDR3 protein: CASRRGGGYTF
CDR3 DNA: TGTGCCAGCCGCCGCGGGGGAGGCTACACCTTC

J gene: TRBJ2-7
V gene: TRBV3-1/TRBV3-2
clone size: few
D gene: TRBD1
CDR3 protein: CASSPRDRGLGYEQYF
CDR3 DNA: TGTGCCAGCAGTCCGAGAGACAGGGGGCTAGGCTACGAGCAGTACTTC

J gene: TRBJ1-5
V gene: TRBV29-1
clone size: -
D gene: -
CDR3 protein: CSVALGGTNQPQHF
CDR3 DNA: TGCAGCGTGGCCTTGGGGGGGACCAATCAGCCCCAGCATTTT

J gene: TRBJ2-4
V gene: TRBV11-2
clone size: -
D gene: -
CDR3 protein: CASSVTGFAKNIQYF
CDR3 DNA: TGTGCCAGCAGCGTGACAGGTTTTGCCAAAAACATTCAGTACTTC

J gene: TRBJ1-2
V gene: TRBV6-2/TRBV6-3
clone size: -
D gene: TRBD1
CDR3 protein: CASSWTGNGYGYTF
CDR3 DNA: TGTGCCAGCAGTTGGACAGGGAATGGCTATGGCTACACCTTC

J gene: TRBJ2-5
V gene: TRBV6-2/TRBV6-3
clone size: -
D gene: -
CDR3 protein: CASNPLTVANQETQYF
CDR3 DNA: TGTGCCAGCAACCCACTGACAGTTGCGAATCAAGAGACCCAGTACTTC

J gene: TRBJ2-2
V gene: TRBV4-3
clone size: few
D gene: TRBD2
CDR3 protein: CASSRAGGPRTGELFF
CDR3 DNA: TGCGCCAGCAGCCGAGCGGGGGGGCCTCGGACAGGGGAGCTGTTTTTT

J gene: TRBJ1-2
V gene: TRBV6-2/TRBV6-3
clone size: -
D gene: TRBD1
CDR3 protein: CASSYSLLSDRGSNYGYTF
CDR3 DNA: TGTGCCAGCAGTTACAGTCTATTATCGGACAGGGGTTCCAACTATGGCTACACCTTC

J gene: TRBJ2-7
V gene: TRBV7-2
clone size: -
D gene: -
CDR3 protein: CASSLVGRGDEQYF
CDR3 DNA: TGTGCCAGCAGCTTAGTTGGGAGGGGGGACGAGCAGTACTTC

J gene: TRBJ2-2
V gene: TRBV6-5
clone size: -
D gene: TRBD2
CDR3 protein: CASRLSGGPAGELFF
CDR3 DNA: TGTGCCAGCAGGCTTAGCGGGGGGCCGGCCGGGGAGCTGTTTTTT

J gene: TRBJ1-1
V gene: TRBV7-6
clone size: few
D gene: -
CDR3 protein: CASSLDLGGGTEAFF
CDR3 DNA: TGTGCCAGCAGCCTAGATCTAGGGGGTGGGACTGAAGCTTTCTTT

J gene: TRBJ2-7
V gene: TRBV6-5
clone size: many
D gene: TRBD1
CDR3 protein: CASSSQAPDRGYEQYF
CDR3 DNA: TGTGCCAGCAGTTCACAAGCCCCCGACAGGGGCTACGAGCAGTACTTC

J gene: TRBJ2-2
V gene: TRBV5-1
clone size: -
D gene: TRBD1
CDR3 protein: CASSLQPGQGNTGELFF
CDR3 DNA: TGCGCCAGCAGCTTACAACCGGGACAGGGTAACACCGGGGAGCTGTTTTTT

J gene: TRBJ1-1
V gene: TRBV4-2
clone size: -
D gene: -
CDR3 protein: CASSHITAATEAFF
CDR3 DNA: TGTGCCAGCAGCCATATAACAGCGGCCACTGAAGCTTTCTTT

J gene: TRBJ1-2
V gene: TRBV7-2
clone size: -
D gene: -
CDR3 protein: CASSLESGVGGYTF
CDR3 DNA: TGTGCCAGCAGCTTAGAGTCCGGGGTGGGTGGCTACACCTTC

J gene: TRBJ2-7
V gene: TRBV28
clone size: -
D gene: TRBD1
CDR3 protein: CASRGGQGISYEQYF
CDR3 DNA: TGTGCCAGCAGGGGGGGACAGGGGATCTCCTACGAGCAGTACTTC

J gene: TRBJ1-2
V gene: TRBV3-1/TRBV3-2
clone size: -
D gene: -
CDR3 protein: CASSLPGAPFGYTF
CDR3 DNA: TGTGCCAGCAGCCTTCCGGGTGCCCCCTTTGGCTACACCTTC

J gene: TRBJ2-7
V gene: TRBV5-1
clone size: -
D gene: -
CDR3 protein: CASSLWRDEQYF
CDR3 DNA: TGCGCCAGCAGCTTATGGAGGGACGAGCAGTACTTC

J gene: TRBJ2-1
V gene: TRBV19
clone size: few
D gene: -
CDR3 protein: CAAATRIYNEQFF
CDR3 DNA: TGTGCCGCCGCGACAAGAATCTACAATGAGCAGTTCTTC

J gene: TRBJ2-3
V gene: TRBV19
clone size: -
D gene: TRBD2
CDR3 protein: CASSTRLAGITDTQYF
CDR3 DNA: TGTGCCAGTAGTACCCGACTAGCGGGTATCACAGATACGCAGTATTTT

J gene: TRBJ2-1
V gene: TRBV11-3
clone size: -
D gene: TRBD1
CDR3 protein: CASSHSGQGRNEQFF
CDR3 DNA: TGTGCCAGCAGCCACTCGGGACAGGGTCGTAATGAGCAGTTCTTC

J gene: TRBJ2-3
V gene: TRBV6-2/TRBV6-3
clone size: -
D gene: -
CDR3 protein: CASSQGKFATDTQYF
CDR3 DNA: TGTGCCAGCAGTCAGGGGAAGTTTGCAACAGATACGCAGTATTTT

J gene: TRBJ2-1
V gene: TRBV9
clone size: -
D gene: TRBD2
CDR3 protein: CASSVVSSGWDEQFF
CDR3 DNA: TGTGCCAGCAGCGTAGTGTCTAGCGGGTGGGATGAGCAGTTCTTC

J gene: TRBJ2-1
V gene: TRBV6-5
clone size: -
D gene: TRBD1
CDR3 protein: CASGKRGRRENEQFF
CDR3 DNA: TGTGCCAGCGGGAAGAGGGGGCGTAGAGAGAATGAGCAGTTCTTC